This T cell receptor (beta chain) was captured in a study of shared clonotypes between healthy human individuals. About the study: The study drew on a couple of women and three men aged 18 to 49 as donors. Each donor's CD4 naive and CD4 memory cells filled three plates apiece, CD8 naive two, and CD8 memory one.

Repertoires were generated with immunoSEQ multiplex PCR, while TCRdb's copy carries only in-frame clones and drops some. The table shows hundreds of thousands of clones, with 74% occurring only once. The CDR3 is 15 residues long. V lost 1 base and J lost 7; bases outside the gene matches: 3. Germline CDR1 reads SEHNR; CDR2 reads FQNEAQ (reference sequence). The TCR was taken from a woman aged 25 to 39 in good health. The V call is TRBV7-9, the J call TRBJ1-4, with 10 nucleotides matching TRBD1. Sequencing was carried out using memory CD4+ T cells sorted from blood. The subset here: CD45RA-negative fraction. As DNA, the CDR3 is TGTGCCAGCAGCTTAGTGGGACAGGGGACTGAAAAACTGTTTTTT. It yields the protein CASSLVGQGTEKLFF.